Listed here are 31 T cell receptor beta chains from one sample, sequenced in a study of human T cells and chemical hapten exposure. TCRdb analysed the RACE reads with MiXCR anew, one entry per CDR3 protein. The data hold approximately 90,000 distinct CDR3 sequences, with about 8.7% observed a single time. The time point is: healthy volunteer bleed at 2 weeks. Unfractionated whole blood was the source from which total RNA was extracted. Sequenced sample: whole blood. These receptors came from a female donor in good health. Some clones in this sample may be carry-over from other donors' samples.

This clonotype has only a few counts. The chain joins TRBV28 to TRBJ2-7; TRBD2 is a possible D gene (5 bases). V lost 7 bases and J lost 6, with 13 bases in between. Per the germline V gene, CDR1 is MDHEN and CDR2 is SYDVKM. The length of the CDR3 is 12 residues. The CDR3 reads CASTGDYVEQYF. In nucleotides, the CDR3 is TGTGCCAGCACCGGGGATTATGTCGAGCAGTACTTC.

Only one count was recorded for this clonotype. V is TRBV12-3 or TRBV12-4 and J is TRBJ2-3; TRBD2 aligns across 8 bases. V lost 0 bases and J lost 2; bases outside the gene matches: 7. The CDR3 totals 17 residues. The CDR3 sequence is CASSLAPPGLVTDTQYF. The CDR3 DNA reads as TGTGCCAGCAGTTTAGCTCCACCGGGACTAGTCACAGATACGCAGTATTTT.

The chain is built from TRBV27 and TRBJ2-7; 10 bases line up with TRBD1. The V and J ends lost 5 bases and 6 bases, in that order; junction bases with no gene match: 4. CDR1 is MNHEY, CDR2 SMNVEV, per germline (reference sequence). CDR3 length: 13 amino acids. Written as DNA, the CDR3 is TGTGCCAGCAGTCCCGGGACAGGGGTCGAGCAGTACTTC. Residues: CASSPGTGVEQYF.

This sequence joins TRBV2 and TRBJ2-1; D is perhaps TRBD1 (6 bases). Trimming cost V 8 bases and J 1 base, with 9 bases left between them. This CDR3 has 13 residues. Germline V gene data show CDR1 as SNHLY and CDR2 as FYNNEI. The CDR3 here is CASEGQSYNEQFF. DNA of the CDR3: TGTGCCAGCGAAGGACAGTCCTACAATGAGCAGTTCTTC.

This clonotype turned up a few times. The CDR3 sequence is CAWSSTGGAEAFF. The CDR3 DNA is TGTGCCTGGAGTTCGACAGGGGGAGCTGAAGCTTTCTTT. The gene calls are TRBV30 and TRBJ1-1; 9 bases fit TRBD1. Germline-derived CDR1 and CDR2 are GTSNPN and SVGIG (reference sequence). Losses at the gene ends were 2 bases for V and 6 bases for J; bases not matched to a gene: 4. The CDR3 extends over 13 amino acids.

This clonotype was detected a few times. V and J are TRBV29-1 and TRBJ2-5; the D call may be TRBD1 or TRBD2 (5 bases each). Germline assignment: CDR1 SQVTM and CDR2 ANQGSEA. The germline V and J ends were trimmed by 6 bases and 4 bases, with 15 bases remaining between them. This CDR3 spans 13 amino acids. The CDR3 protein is CSVEGRMAETQYF. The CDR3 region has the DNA TGCAGCGTCGAGGGGCGGATGGCAGAGACCCAGTACTTC.

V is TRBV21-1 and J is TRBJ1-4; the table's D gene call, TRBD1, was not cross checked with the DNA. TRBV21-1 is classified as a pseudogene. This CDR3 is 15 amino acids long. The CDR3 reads CASSPRGQGDEKLFF. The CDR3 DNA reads TGTGCCAGCAGCCCCCGAGGACAGGGGGACGAAAAACTGTTTTTT.

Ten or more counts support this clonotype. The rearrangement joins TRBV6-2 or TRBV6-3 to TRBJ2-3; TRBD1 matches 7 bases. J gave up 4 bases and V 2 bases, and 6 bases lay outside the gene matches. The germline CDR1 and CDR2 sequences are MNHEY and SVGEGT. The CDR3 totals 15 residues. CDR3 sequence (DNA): TGTGCCAGCAGTTACCGCCGGGACAGAGCAGATACGCAGTATTTT. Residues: CASSYRRDRADTQYF.

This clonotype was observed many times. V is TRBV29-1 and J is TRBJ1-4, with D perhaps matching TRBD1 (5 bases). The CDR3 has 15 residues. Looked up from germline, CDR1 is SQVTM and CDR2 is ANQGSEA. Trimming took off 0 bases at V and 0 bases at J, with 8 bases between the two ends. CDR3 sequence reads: CSVEDGGATNEKLFF. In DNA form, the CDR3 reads TGCAGCGTTGAAGACGGAGGGGCAACTAATGAAAAACTGTTTTTT.

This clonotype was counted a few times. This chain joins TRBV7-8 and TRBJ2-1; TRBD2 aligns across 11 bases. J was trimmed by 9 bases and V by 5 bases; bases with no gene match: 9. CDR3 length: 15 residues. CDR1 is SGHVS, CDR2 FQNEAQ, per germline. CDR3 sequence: CASSPSIAGGSEQFF. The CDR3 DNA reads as TGTGCCAGCAGCCCGTCGATAGCGGGAGGGTCTGAGCAGTTCTTC.

DNA of the CDR3: TGTGCCAGCACCCTAGTGCTCCACGCTGAAGCTTTCTTT. Translated: CASTLVLHAEAFF. This chain links TRBV6-2 or TRBV6-3 with TRBJ1-1, with D unresolved. This CDR3 is built from 13 residues. V dropped 7 bases and J dropped 6 bases, with 15 bases sitting between them. Germline V gives CDR1 MNHEY, CDR2 SVGEGT.

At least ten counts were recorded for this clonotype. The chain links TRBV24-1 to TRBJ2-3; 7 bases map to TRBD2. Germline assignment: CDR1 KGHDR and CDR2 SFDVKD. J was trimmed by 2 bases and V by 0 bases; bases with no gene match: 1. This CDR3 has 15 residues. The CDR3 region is CATSDLAGDTDTQYF. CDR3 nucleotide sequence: TGTGCCACCAGTGATTTGGCGGGAGACACAGATACGCAGTATTTT.

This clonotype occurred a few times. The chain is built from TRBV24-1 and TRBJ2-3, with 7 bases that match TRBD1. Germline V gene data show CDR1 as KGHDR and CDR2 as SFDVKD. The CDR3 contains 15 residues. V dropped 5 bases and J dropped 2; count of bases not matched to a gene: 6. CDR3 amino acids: CATSAPGQLTDTQYF. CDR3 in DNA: TGTGCCACCAGTGCTCCGGGACAGCTCACAGATACGCAGTATTTT.

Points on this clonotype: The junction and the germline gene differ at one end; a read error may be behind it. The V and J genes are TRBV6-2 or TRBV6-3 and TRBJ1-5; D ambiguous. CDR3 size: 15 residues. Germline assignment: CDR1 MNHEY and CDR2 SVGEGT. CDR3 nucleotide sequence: TGTACCAGCAGGCCCACCCCCGGAGGCAATCAGCCCCAGCATTTT. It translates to CTSRPTPGGNQPQHF.

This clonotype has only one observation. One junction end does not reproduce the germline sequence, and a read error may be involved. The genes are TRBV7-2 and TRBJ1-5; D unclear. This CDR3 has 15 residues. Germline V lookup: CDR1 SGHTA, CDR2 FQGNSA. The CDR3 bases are TGTGCCAGCAACACCCAACGATCGGGCAATCAGCCCCAACATTTT. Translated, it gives CASNTQRSGNQPQHF.

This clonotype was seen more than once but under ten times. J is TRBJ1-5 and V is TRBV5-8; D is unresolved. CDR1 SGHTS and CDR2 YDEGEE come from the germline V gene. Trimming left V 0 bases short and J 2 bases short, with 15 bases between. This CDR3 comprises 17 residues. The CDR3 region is CASSLVIGVEGNQPQHF. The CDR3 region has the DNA TGTGCCAGCAGCTTGGTAATCGGGGTTGAGGGCAATCAGCCCCAGCATTTT.

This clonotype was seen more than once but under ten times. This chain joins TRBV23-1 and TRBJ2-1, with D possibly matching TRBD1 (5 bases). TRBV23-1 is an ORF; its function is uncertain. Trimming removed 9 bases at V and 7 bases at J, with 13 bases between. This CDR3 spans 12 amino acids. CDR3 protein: CASPTEENEQFF. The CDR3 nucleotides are TGCGCCAGTCCGACAGAGGAAAATGAGCAGTTCTTC.

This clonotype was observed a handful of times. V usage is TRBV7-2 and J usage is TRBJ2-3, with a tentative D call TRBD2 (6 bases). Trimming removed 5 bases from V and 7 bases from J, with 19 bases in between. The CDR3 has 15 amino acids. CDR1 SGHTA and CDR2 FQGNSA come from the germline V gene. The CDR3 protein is CASSQLSGAFNTQYF. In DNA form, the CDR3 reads TGTGCCAGCAGCCAACTATCGGGAGCCTTCAATACGCAGTATTTT. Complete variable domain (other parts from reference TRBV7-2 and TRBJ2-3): GAGVSQSPSNKVTEKGKDVELRCDPISGHTALYWYRQSLGQGLEFLIYFQGNSAPDKSGLPSDRFSAERTGGSVSTLTIQRTQQEDSAVYLCASSQLSGAFNTQYFGPGTRLTVL.

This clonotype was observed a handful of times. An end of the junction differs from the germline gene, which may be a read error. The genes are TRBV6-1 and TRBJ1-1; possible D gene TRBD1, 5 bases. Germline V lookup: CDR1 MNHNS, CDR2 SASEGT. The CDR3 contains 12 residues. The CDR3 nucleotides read TGTGCCAGCAGCGTAGACAACCGGGGGAGAGACTTT. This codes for CASSVDNRGRDF.

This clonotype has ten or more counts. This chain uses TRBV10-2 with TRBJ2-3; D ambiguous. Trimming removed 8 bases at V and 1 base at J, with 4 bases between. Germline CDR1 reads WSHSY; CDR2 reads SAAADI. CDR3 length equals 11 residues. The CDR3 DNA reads TGCGCCAGCGGGGGCACAGATACGCAGTATTTT. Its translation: CASGGTDTQYF.

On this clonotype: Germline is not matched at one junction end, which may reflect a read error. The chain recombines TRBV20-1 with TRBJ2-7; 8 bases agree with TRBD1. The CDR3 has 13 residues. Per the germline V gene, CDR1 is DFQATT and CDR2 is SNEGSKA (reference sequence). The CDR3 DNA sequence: TGCAGTTCTAGAGGACAGGGTCCCTACGAGCAGTACTTC. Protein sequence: CSSRGQGPYEQYF.

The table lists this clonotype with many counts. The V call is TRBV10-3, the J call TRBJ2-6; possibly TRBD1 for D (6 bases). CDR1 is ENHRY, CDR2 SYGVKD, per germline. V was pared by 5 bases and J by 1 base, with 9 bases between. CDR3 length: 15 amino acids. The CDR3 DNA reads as TGTGCCATCAGTACACAGGGATCTGGGGCCAACGTCCTGACTTTC. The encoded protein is CAISTQGSGANVLTF.

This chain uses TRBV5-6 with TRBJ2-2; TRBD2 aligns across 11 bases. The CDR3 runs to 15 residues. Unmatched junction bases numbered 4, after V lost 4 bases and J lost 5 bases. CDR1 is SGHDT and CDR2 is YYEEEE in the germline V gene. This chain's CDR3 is CASSAGLAVTGELFF. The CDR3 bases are TGTGCCAGCAGCGCGGGACTAGCGGTAACCGGGGAGCTGTTTTTT.

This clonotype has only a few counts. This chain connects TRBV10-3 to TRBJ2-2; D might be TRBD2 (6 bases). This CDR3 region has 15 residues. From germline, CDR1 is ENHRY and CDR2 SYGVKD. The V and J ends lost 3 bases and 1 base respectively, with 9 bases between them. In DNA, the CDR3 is TGTGCCATCAGTGATCAGGGACTGAACACCGGGGAGCTGTTTTTT. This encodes CAISDQGLNTGELFF.

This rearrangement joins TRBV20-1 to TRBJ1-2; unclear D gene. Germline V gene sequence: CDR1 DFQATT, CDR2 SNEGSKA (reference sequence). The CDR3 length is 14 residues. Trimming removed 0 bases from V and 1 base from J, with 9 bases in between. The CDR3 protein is CSARDTRINYGYTF. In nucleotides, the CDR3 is TGCAGTGCTAGAGATACCAGGATTAACTATGGCTACACCTTC.

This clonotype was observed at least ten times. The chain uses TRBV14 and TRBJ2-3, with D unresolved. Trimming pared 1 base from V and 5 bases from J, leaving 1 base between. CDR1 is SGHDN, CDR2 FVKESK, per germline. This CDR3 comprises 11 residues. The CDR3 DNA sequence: TGTGCCAGCAGCCAAGGAGATACGCAGTATTTT. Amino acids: CASSQGDTQYF.

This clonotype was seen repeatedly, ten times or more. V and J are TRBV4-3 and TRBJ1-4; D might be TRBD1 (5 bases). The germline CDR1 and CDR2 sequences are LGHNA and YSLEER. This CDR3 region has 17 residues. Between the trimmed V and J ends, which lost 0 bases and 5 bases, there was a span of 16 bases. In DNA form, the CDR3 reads TGCGCCAGCAGCCAAGATTTACCACGACAGCCGAATGAAAAACTGTTTTTT. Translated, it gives CASSQDLPRQPNEKLFF.

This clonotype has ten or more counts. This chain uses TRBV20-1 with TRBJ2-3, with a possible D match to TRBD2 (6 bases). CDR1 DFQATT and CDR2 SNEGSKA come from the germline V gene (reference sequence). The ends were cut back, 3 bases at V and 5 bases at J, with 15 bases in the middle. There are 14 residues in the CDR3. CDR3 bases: TGCAGTGCTAGTAATGGAGGGTGGAGAGATACGCAGTATTTT. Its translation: CSASNGGWRDTQYF.

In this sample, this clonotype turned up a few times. The CDR3 is CASTGVGLEQFF. In DNA form, the CDR3 reads TGTGCCAGCACCGGCGTTGGATTGGAGCAGTTCTTC. This sequence joins TRBV5-4 and TRBJ2-1; D gene ambiguous. V was cut by 6 bases and J by 10 bases, with 14 bases left in between. Germline-derived CDR1 and CDR2 are SGHNT and YYREEE (reference sequence). The CDR3 loop spans 12 amino acids.

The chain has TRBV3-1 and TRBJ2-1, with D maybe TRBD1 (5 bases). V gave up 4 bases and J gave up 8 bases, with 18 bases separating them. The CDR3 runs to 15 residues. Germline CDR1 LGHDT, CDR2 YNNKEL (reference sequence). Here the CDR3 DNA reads TGTGCCAGCAGCCGAAGGGGTACCCCCAGGGATGAGCAGTTCTTC. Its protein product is CASSRRGTPRDEQFF.

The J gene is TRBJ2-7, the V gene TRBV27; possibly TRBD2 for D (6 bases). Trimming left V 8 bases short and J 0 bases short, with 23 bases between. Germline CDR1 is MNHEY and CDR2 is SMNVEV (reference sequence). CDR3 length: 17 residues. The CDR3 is CASPQLEGLRSSYEQYF. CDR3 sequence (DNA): TGTGCCAGCCCACAGTTGGAGGGTCTCCGTAGCTCCTACGAGCAGTACTTC.